Listed below are T cell receptor beta chains from one sample, sequenced in a study of cytomegalovirus exposure and HLA in healthy donors. The protocol was immunoSEQ multiplex PCR, while the TCRdb copy is restricted to in-frame clones and leaves out a portion. The repertoire holds roughly 110,000 clones, around 72% seen once, with about 14% in the top ten. Sequenced sample: PBMCs. These receptors originate from a woman aged 40 to 50 in good health and CMV-seropositive. Each CDR3 is given with its conserved first and last residue. A D gene is named only where the DNA matches it firmly. The size entry is marked missing in some rows and otherwise reads once, few, many or a size class.

CDR3aa: CASSYRDPGMNTEAFF
CDR3nt: TGTGCCAGCAGTTACAGAGACCCGGGTATGAACACTGAAGCTTTCTTT
j_gene: TRBJ1-1
abundance: .
d_gene: .
v_gene: TRBV6-5

CDR3aa: CASKDRRSGNTIYF
CDR3nt: TGTGCCAGCAAGGACAGGCGCTCTGGAAACACCATATATTTT
j_gene: TRBJ1-3
abundance: .
d_gene: TRBD1
v_gene: TRBV28

CDR3aa: CASSPGAGHEKLFF
CDR3nt: TGTGCCAGCAGCCCTGGGGCAGGGCATGAAAAACTGTTTTTT
j_gene: TRBJ1-4
abundance: .
d_gene: .
v_gene: TRBV7-9

CDR3aa: CSVLRQGYPYEQYF
CDR3nt: TGCAGCGTCCTCCGGCAGGGGTACCCTTACGAGCAGTACTTC
j_gene: TRBJ2-7
abundance: .
d_gene: .
v_gene: TRBV29-1

CDR3aa: CASSLAGGYQSTGYTF
CDR3nt: TGCGCCAGCAGCTTGGCAGGGGGCTACCAGTCTACTGGCTACACCTTC
j_gene: TRBJ1-2
abundance: .
d_gene: TRBD1
v_gene: TRBV5-1

CDR3aa: CASSPYENRIHEQYF
CDR3nt: TGTGCCAGCAGTCCCTATGAGAACAGGATCCACGAGCAGTACTTC
j_gene: TRBJ2-7
abundance: .
d_gene: .
v_gene: TRBV28

CDR3aa: CASRDLGTANTGELFF
CDR3nt: TGTGCCAGCAGAGACCTTGGGACAGCGAACACCGGGGAGCTGTTTTTT
j_gene: TRBJ2-2
abundance: .
d_gene: TRBD1
v_gene: TRBV27

CDR3aa: CASEAGGSYEQYF
CDR3nt: TGTGCCAGCGAAGCGGGGGGGTCCTACGAGCAGTACTTC
j_gene: TRBJ2-7
abundance: .
d_gene: TRBD2
v_gene: TRBV2

CDR3aa: CARRRGCGETQYF
CDR3nt: TGTGCCAGACGGCGGGGGTGTGGGGAGACCCAGTACTTC
j_gene: TRBJ2-5
abundance: .
d_gene: .
v_gene: TRBV21-1

CDR3aa: CASSSMGQGVHTQYF
CDR3nt: TGTGCCAGCAGCTCCATGGGACAGGGGGTACATACGCAGTATTTT
j_gene: TRBJ2-3
abundance: .
d_gene: TRBD1
v_gene: TRBV7-3

CDR3aa: CASSDPGTAFGYTF
CDR3nt: TGTGCCAGCAGTGACCCCGGGACAGCCTTTGGCTACACCTTC
j_gene: TRBJ1-2
abundance: .
d_gene: TRBD1
v_gene: TRBV28

CDR3aa: CASSPNTGNLRMRKLFF
CDR3nt: TGTGCCAGCAGTCCTAATACGGGAAACTTAAGGATGAGAAAACTGTTTTTT
j_gene: TRBJ1-4
abundance: .
d_gene: .
v_gene: TRBV11-3

CDR3aa: CASSLAGRASYGYTF
CDR3nt: TGTGCCAGCAGTTTAGCCGGGAGGGCCAGCTATGGCTACACCTTC
j_gene: TRBJ1-2
abundance: .
d_gene: .
v_gene: TRBV27

CDR3aa: CSTWDGSSYNEQFF
CDR3nt: TGCAGCACCTGGGACGGGAGCTCCTACAATGAGCAGTTCTTC
j_gene: TRBJ2-1
abundance: .
d_gene: .
v_gene: TRBV29-1

CDR3aa: CASSYTDYGYTF
CDR3nt: TGTGCCAGCAGCTACACCGACTATGGCTACACCTTC
j_gene: TRBJ1-2
abundance: .
d_gene: .
v_gene: TRBV7-2

CDR3aa: CASSKGGRDQPQHF
CDR3nt: TGTGCCAGCAGCAAAGGGGGCAGGGATCAGCCCCAGCATTTT
j_gene: TRBJ1-5
abundance: .
d_gene: .
v_gene: TRBV21-1

CDR3aa: CASSSGTVSPVELFF
CDR3nt: TGTGCCAGCAGTTCGGGGACAGTATCACCGGTGGAGCTGTTTTTT
j_gene: TRBJ2-2
abundance: .
d_gene: TRBD1
v_gene: TRBV6-5

CDR3aa: CASTFGQGYEQYF
CDR3nt: TGTGCCAGCACTTTTGGACAGGGGTACGAGCAGTACTTC
j_gene: TRBJ2-7
abundance: .
d_gene: TRBD1
v_gene: TRBV6-1

CDR3aa: CASRTNYEQYF
CDR3nt: TGTGCCAGCAGGACTAACTACGAGCAGTACTTC
j_gene: TRBJ2-7
abundance: few
d_gene: .
v_gene: TRBV5-8

CDR3aa: CASRGIQGGPTEAFF
CDR3nt: TGTGCCAGCAGAGGTATACAGGGTGGCCCCACTGAAGCTTTCTTT
j_gene: TRBJ1-1
abundance: .
d_gene: .
v_gene: TRBV2

CDR3aa: CASSRNSGETEAFF
CDR3nt: TGTGCCAGCAGCCGAAATTCAGGGGAGACTGAAGCTTTCTTT
j_gene: TRBJ1-1
abundance: .
d_gene: .
v_gene: TRBV7-2

CDR3aa: CAISAGQGAYEQYF
CDR3nt: TGTGCCATCAGTGCGGGACAGGGGGCATACGAGCAGTACTTC
j_gene: TRBJ2-7
abundance: .
d_gene: TRBD1
v_gene: TRBV10-3

CDR3aa: CASSPATGGNQPQHF
CDR3nt: TGTGCCAGCTCACCAGCGACAGGGGGCAATCAGCCCCAGCATTTT
j_gene: TRBJ1-5
abundance: few
d_gene: TRBD1
v_gene: TRBV18

CDR3aa: CASSQRGGADYGYTF
CDR3nt: TGCGCCAGCAGCCAAAGGGGGGGCGCAGACTATGGCTACACCTTC
j_gene: TRBJ1-2
abundance: .
d_gene: .
v_gene: TRBV4-1

CDR3aa: CAWSVLQGVNGYTF
CDR3nt: TGTGCCTGGAGTGTCCTACAGGGGGTAAATGGCTACACCTTC
j_gene: TRBJ1-2
abundance: few
d_gene: TRBD1
v_gene: TRBV30

CDR3aa: CAWSVGGAVTYEQYF
CDR3nt: TGTGCCTGGAGTGTAGGGGGTGCGGTGACCTACGAGCAGTACTTC
j_gene: TRBJ2-7
abundance: .
d_gene: .
v_gene: TRBV30

CDR3aa: CAWSGAYGYTF
CDR3nt: TGTGCCTGGAGTGGCGCCTATGGCTACACCTTC
j_gene: TRBJ1-2
abundance: .
d_gene: .
v_gene: TRBV30

CDR3aa: CSVEGQLGNTIYF
CDR3nt: TGCAGCGTCGAGGGACAGCTTGGAAACACCATATATTTT
j_gene: TRBJ1-3
abundance: .
d_gene: TRBD1
v_gene: TRBV29-1

CDR3aa: CSVGYRGGYEQYF
CDR3nt: TGCAGCGTCGGCTATAGGGGTGGTTACGAGCAGTACTTC
j_gene: TRBJ2-7
abundance: .
d_gene: .
v_gene: TRBV29-1